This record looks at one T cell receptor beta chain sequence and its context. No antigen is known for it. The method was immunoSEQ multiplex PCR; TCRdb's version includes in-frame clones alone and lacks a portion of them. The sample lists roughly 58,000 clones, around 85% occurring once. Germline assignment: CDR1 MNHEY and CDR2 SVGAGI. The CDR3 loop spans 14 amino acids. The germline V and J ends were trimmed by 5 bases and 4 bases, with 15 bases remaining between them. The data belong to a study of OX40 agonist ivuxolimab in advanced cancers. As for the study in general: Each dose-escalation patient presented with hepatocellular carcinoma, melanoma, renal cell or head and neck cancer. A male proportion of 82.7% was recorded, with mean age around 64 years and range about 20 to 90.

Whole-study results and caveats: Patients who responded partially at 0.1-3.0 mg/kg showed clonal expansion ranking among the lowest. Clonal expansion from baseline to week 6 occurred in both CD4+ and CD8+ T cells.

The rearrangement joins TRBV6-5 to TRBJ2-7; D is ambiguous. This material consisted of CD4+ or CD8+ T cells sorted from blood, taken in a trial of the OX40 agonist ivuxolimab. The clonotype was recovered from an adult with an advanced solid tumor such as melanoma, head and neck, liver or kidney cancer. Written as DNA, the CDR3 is TGTGCCAGCAGTCCCCTCGGCCAGCCTTACGAGCAGTACTTC. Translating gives CASSPLGQPYEQYF.